These 30 T cell receptor beta chains were sequenced from one sample in a study of blood T cell repertoires in COVID-19. Sequencing was performed with immunoSEQ multiplex PCR; in TCRdb, only in-frame clones are kept and a portion is missing. The sample contains around 88,000 clones, 80% of which appear only once. Source material: peripheral blood. The source is a man over 45 who had recovered from COVID-19.

This sequence joins TRBV5-4 and TRBJ2-2; 7 bases map to TRBD1. V lost 0 bases to trimming and J lost 0 bases; unmatched junction nucleotides: 2. CDR3 length: 16 amino acids. Germline V gene data show CDR1 as SGHNT and CDR2 as YYREEE (reference sequence). CDR3 amino acids: CASSLDRGSNTGELFF. For the CDR3, the DNA is TGTGCCAGCAGCTTGGACAGGGGATCGAACACCGGGGAGCTGTTTTTT.

The chain has TRBV18 and TRBJ1-5, with a weak D call TRBD1 (5 bases). Trimming stripped 0 bases from V and 6 bases from J, with 12 bases between. The CDR3 sequence is 15 residues long. In germline, CDR1 is KGHSH, CDR2 LQKENI. Here the CDR3 DNA reads TGTGCCAGCTCACCACCGGGGCAGTTTACTCAGCCCCAGCATTTT. Protein: CASSPPGQFTQPQHF.

The V gene is TRBV30, the J gene TRBJ1-1; the D is unclear. V was shortened by 0 bases and J by 8 bases, with 10 bases between the two germline ends. CDR3 length: 12 amino acids. Germline lookup yields CDR1 GTSNPN and CDR2 SVGIG (reference sequence). CDR3 coding DNA: TGTGCCTGGAGTGTATTTGTTCAGGAAGCTTTCTTT. Translating it yields CAWSVFVQEAFF.

The chain combines TRBV19 with TRBJ1-3; D remains ambiguous. Trimming took 7 bases from V and 3 from J, leaving 10 bases between them. The CDR3 extends over 13 amino acids. The germline gives CDR1 LNHDA, CDR2 SQIVND (reference sequence). The CDR3 coding sequence is TGTGCCAGTAAAACGGCAGGTGGAAACACCATATATTTT. It yields the protein CASKTAGGNTIYF.

This chain joins TRBV18 and TRBJ1-1; D not resolved. Germline V gene sequence: CDR1 KGHSH, CDR2 LQKENI. V dropped 2 bases and J dropped 1 base, with 8 bases sitting between them. The CDR3 covers 14 residues. This CDR3 is CASSPGHQNTEAFF. The DNA for the CDR3 is TGTGCCAGCTCACCAGGGCACCAGAACACTGAAGCTTTCTTT.

This chain joins TRBV2 and TRBJ2-7; D might be TRBD1 (6 bases). Germline V CDR1 and CDR2: SNHLY, FYNNEI. This CDR3 has 13 amino acids. V lost 10 bases and J lost 2, with 15 bases in between. The CDR3 sequence is CAIKWDTTYEQYF. Here the CDR3 DNA reads TGTGCCATCAAATGGGACACTACCTACGAGCAGTACTTC.

The chain links TRBV3-1 (or the pseudogene TRBV3-2) to TRBJ2-7; 10 bases match TRBD2. CDR3 length equals 17 residues. V shed 3 bases, J shed 4 bases, and the junction held 12 bases outside the gene matches. Germline V gene sequence: CDR1 LGHDT, CDR2 YNNKEL (reference sequence). The CDR3 region is CASSQGAGGSWLYEQYF. CDR3 nucleotides: TGTGCCAGCAGCCAGGGAGCGGGAGGGTCCTGGTTGTACGAGCAGTACTTC.

The V gene is TRBV5-3, the J gene TRBJ1-6; 8 nucleotides align to TRBD1. TRBV5-3 is an ORF; its function is uncertain. The CDR3 has 14 residues. The V and J ends lost 4 bases and 10 bases, in that order; junction bases with no gene match: 7. CDR3 DNA sequence: TGTGCCAGAAGCGAGGACAGGGAACGCTCACCCCTCCACTTT. It codes for CARSEDRERSPLHF.

This clone was detected only a few times. The CDR3 DNA is TGTGCCAGCAGCTTCGACACAGGGAGGGATCAGCCCCAGCATTTT. It yields the protein CASSFDTGRDQPQHF. The chain joins TRBV11-2 to TRBJ1-5, with D maybe TRBD1 (6 bases). The CDR3 is made up of 15 amino acids. The germline V and J ends were trimmed by 3 bases and 5 bases, with 14 bases remaining between them. The germline gives CDR1 SGHAT, CDR2 FQNNGV. Variable domain in full (rest from reference TRBV11-2 and TRBJ1-5): EAGVAQSPRYKIIEKRQSVAFWCNPISGHATLYWYQQILGQGPKLLIQFQNNGVVDDSQLPKDRFSAERLKGVDSTLKIQPAKLEDSAVYLCASSFDTGRDQPQHFGDGTRLSIL.

The rearrangement links TRBV20-1 to TRBJ1-1; a weak D match, TRBD1 (5 bases). The germline CDR1 and CDR2 sequences are DFQATT and SNEGSKA (reference sequence). This CDR3 region has 18 residues. Trimming stripped 3 bases from V and 4 bases from J, with 27 bases between. CDR3 loop: CSASASPGTTWRITEAFF. Written as DNA, the CDR3 is TGCAGTGCTAGTGCATCCCCAGGGACTACATGGAGGATCACTGAAGCTTTCTTT.

For this clone: This same CDR3 is encoded by further DNA sequences in the sample. The rearrangement uses TRBV2 and TRBJ1-5, with D possibly being TRBD1 (6 bases). Germline values: CDR1 SNHLY, CDR2 FYNNEI. V lost 3 bases, J lost 0 bases, and 9 bases lay in between. The length of the CDR3 is 15 residues. CDR3 region: CASSERGYSNQPQHF. CDR3 in DNA: TGTGCCAGCAGTGAGAGGGGGTATAGCAATCAGCCCCAGCATTTT.

This chain uses TRBV4-3 with TRBJ2-1, with 11 bases lining up with TRBD2. J gave up 6 bases and V 4 bases, and 8 bases lay outside the gene matches. The V gene's germline CDR1 is LGHNA and CDR2 YSLEER. This CDR3 has 16 residues. The CDR3 bases are TGCGCCAGCAGCCCCAGACTAGCGGGGCTGGGCAATGAGCAGTTCTTC. Protein: CASSPRLAGLGNEQFF.

This rearrangement joins TRBV2 to TRBJ2-7; tentative D call: TRBD1 (6 bases). From germline, CDR1 is SNHLY and CDR2 FYNNEI. V lost 4 bases to trimming and J lost 7 bases, with 20 bases between them. The CDR3 consists of 15 residues. The CDR3 region is CASSGQQGRSGEQYF. The CDR3 bases are TGTGCCAGCAGTGGGCAACAGGGTAGGTCGGGAGAGCAGTACTTC.

This chain links TRBV7-9 with TRBJ2-6; TRBD1 matches at 7 bases. This CDR3 comprises 14 residues. The ends lost 4 bases at V and 9 bases at J; junction bases unmatched: 6. Germline V gene data show CDR1 as SEHNR and CDR2 as FQNEAQ (reference sequence). CDR3 nucleotide sequence: TGTGCCAGCAGCTCTGACAGGGATGGCAACGTCCTGACTTTC. This sequence encodes CASSSDRDGNVLTF.

The V gene is TRBV7-2, the J gene TRBJ2-1; 12 nucleotides align to TRBD2. The germline CDR1 and CDR2 sequences are SGHTA and FQGNSA. The CDR3 spans 19 residues. V was clipped by 2 bases and J by 0 bases; unmatched bases: 8. This CDR3 reads CASSLKPSGRASSYNEQFF. CDR3 coding DNA: TGTGCCAGCAGCTTAAAACCTAGCGGGAGGGCCAGCTCCTACAATGAGCAGTTCTTC. The complete variable domain, with remaining parts taken from reference TRBV7-2 and TRBJ2-1, reads GAGVSQSPSNKVTEKGKDVELRCDPISGHTALYWYRQSLGQGLEFLIYFQGNSAPDKSGLPSDRFSAERTGGSVSTLTIQRTQQEDSAVYLCASSLKPSGRASSYNEQFFGPGTRLTVL.

This chain links TRBV7-2 with TRBJ2-1, with 7 bases matching TRBD2. The V and J ends lost 1 base and 6 bases, in that order; junction bases with no gene match: 6. Germline CDR1 SGHTA, CDR2 FQGNSA. There are 15 residues in the CDR3. For the CDR3, the DNA is TGTGCCAGCAGCTTAGGGAGCGGGATAGGCAATGAGCAGTTCTTC. The encoded protein is CASSLGSGIGNEQFF.

V gene TRBV6-5 combines with J gene TRBJ1-5, with a weak D call TRBD1 (6 bases). Deletions cut 0 bases from V and 6 bases from J, with 9 bases between. In germline, CDR1 is MNHEY, CDR2 SVGAGI. This CDR3 is 14 amino acids long. The CDR3 region has the DNA TGTGCCAGCAGTTACTCCAGGGGTGGTCAGCCCCAGCATTTT. Amino acids: CASSYSRGGQPQHF.

The J gene is TRBJ2-7, the V gene TRBV28, with 8 bases aligning to TRBD2. V was clipped by 6 bases and J by 4 bases; unmatched bases: 5. The CDR3 consists of 13 residues. The V gene's germline CDR1 is MDHEN and CDR2 SYDVKM. The CDR3: CASRSSGQYEQYF. The CDR3 nucleotides are TGTGCCAGCAGGTCTAGCGGGCAGTACGAGCAGTACTTC.

The chain uses TRBV3-1 (or the pseudogene TRBV3-2) and TRBJ1-1; a weak D match, TRBD1 (5 bases). The CDR3 spans 15 residues. The germline V gene encodes CDR1 LGHDT and CDR2 YNNKEL (reference sequence). Trimming removed 4 bases at V and 5 bases at J, with 17 bases between. In DNA form, the CDR3 reads TGTGCCAGCAGCCCTTCTATAGGGGTTAAAACTGAAGCTTTCTTT. As protein: CASSPSIGVKTEAFF.

This rearrangement joins TRBV19 to TRBJ1-6; D unclear. V was shortened by 5 bases and J by 6 bases, with 14 bases between the two germline ends. CDR3 length: 15 residues. The V gene's germline CDR1 is LNHDA and CDR2 SQIVND (reference sequence). CDR3 DNA: TGTGCCAGTAGTGCAAGACCCGAGGGTAATTCACCCCTCCACTTT. Its translation is CASSARPEGNSPLHF.

The genes are TRBV6-5 and TRBJ2-7; 12 nucleotides agree with TRBD2. The CDR3 consists of 13 residues. In germline, CDR1 is MNHEY, CDR2 SVGAGI. Trimming cost V 11 bases and J 3 bases; bases outside gene matches: 5. Here the CDR3 reads CAGRTSGNYEQYF. As DNA, the CDR3 is TGTGCCGGCCGGACTAGCGGGAACTACGAGCAGTACTTC.

The rearrangement joins TRBV13 to TRBJ2-3; tentative D call: TRBD2 (6 bases). Trimming left V 3 bases short and J 6 bases short, with 13 bases between. The CDR3 is 14 residues long. Germline V lookup: CDR1 PRHDT, CDR2 FYEKMQ (reference sequence). CDR3 coding DNA: TGTGCCAGCAGCTTTCCAGGGAGCGGGGATACGCAGTATTTT. Its protein product is CASSFPGSGDTQYF.

The V call is TRBV9, the J call TRBJ2-7; 8 nucleotides line up with TRBD1. Trimming took 0 bases from V and 7 from J; bases not matched to a gene: 9. The germline gives CDR1 SGDLS, CDR2 YYNGEE. CDR3 length: 15 amino acids. This CDR3 is CASSVGAGGSEEQYF. CDR3 nucleotide sequence: TGTGCCAGCAGCGTAGGGGCAGGGGGCTCGGAAGAGCAGTACTTC.

The chain couples TRBV27 to TRBJ1-6; D gene uncertain. Trimming pared 2 bases from V and 2 bases from J, leaving 7 bases between. The CDR3 loop spans 15 amino acids. Germline V gene lookup returns CDR1 MNHEY and CDR2 SMNVEV (reference sequence). CDR3 amino acids: CASSLREAYNSPLHF. The CDR3 bases are TGTGCCAGCAGTTTAAGGGAGGCCTATAATTCACCCCTCCACTTT.

The chain is built from TRBV15 and TRBJ2-5; 15 bases map to TRBD2. V shed 4 bases and J 2 bases; nucleotides not matched to a gene: 2. The germline CDR1 and CDR2 sequences are LNHNV and YYDKDF (reference sequence). This CDR3 has 16 residues. In DNA form, the CDR3 reads TGTGCCACCAGCACCGGGACTAGCGGGAGGCAAGAGACCCAGTACTTC. Amino acids: CATSTGTSGRQETQYF.

This chain joins TRBV5-3 and TRBJ1-5; 9 bases are shared with TRBD1. TRBV5-3 is an ORF; its function is uncertain. V gave up 1 base and J gave up 5 bases; unmatched junction bases: 7. The CDR3 runs 16 residues. CDR3 sequence: CARSLRGQGLDQPQHF. The CDR3 DNA follows: TGTGCCAGAAGCTTGAGGGGACAGGGTTTGGATCAGCCCCAGCATTTT.

The V and J genes are TRBV4-1 and TRBJ1-4, with D possibly being TRBD1 (5 bases). The CDR3 totals 13 residues. In germline, CDR1 is MGHRA, CDR2 YSYEKL. The germline V and J ends were trimmed by 0 bases and 12 bases, with 11 bases remaining between them. The CDR3 nucleotides read TGCGCCAGCAGCCAAGAAAACCGGGGGGAACTGTTTTTT. Residues: CASSQENRGELFF.

The chain combines TRBV2 with TRBJ1-2; 10 bases map to TRBD1. The length of the CDR3 is 15 residues. CDR1 and CDR2 (germline): SNHLY, FYNNEI. V shed 4 bases, J shed 2 bases, and the junction held 4 bases outside the gene matches. CDR3 nucleotide sequence: TGTGCCAGCAGTGTGGAGACAGGGGGCAACTATGGCTACACCTTC. Protein product: CASSVETGGNYGYTF.

This sequence joins TRBV12-3 or TRBV12-4 and TRBJ2-1; no definite D call. Trimming shortened V by 8 bases and J by 4 bases, and 6 bases separated the two germline ends. This CDR3 has 11 amino acids. CDR3 loop: CASEIYNEQFF. The CDR3, as DNA: TGTGCCAGCGAGATATACAATGAGCAGTTCTTC.

This clone turned up a few times. V usage is TRBV7-9 and J usage is TRBJ2-7; a possible D gene is TRBD1 (5 bases). V was trimmed by 8 bases and J by 3 bases, leaving 14 bases between them. This CDR3 spans 13 amino acids. The germline gives CDR1 SEHNR, CDR2 FQNEAQ (reference sequence). The CDR3 sequence: CASLGAQDYEQYF. For the CDR3, the DNA is TGTGCCAGCCTTGGGGCACAGGACTACGAGCAGTACTTC.